One TCR beta chain is described in this entry. The antigen remains unidentified. Germline-derived CDR1 and CDR2 are SGDLS and YYNGEE. V was shortened by 0 bases and J by 0 bases, with 13 bases between the two germline ends. This CDR3 contains 16 residues. The sample comes from a study of response to subunit inactivated influenza vaccine. Overall study findings and caveats: Seasonal influenza vaccination, on each occasion, was suggested by the authors to recruit few new T cells.

One entry per CDR3 protein results from TCRdb running MiXCR on the RT-PCR reads. The top ten clones hold 7.5% to 8% of a sample with 650,000 or so distinct CDR3 sequences, 12% to 15% of them seen once. This TCR derives from a man over 45 who received an inactivated influenza vaccine. The starting material was PBMCs from blood, obtained 14 to 15 days before vaccination. The J gene is TRBJ2-7, the V gene TRBV9; tentatively, D is TRBD2 (6 bases). In nucleotides, the CDR3 is TGTGCCAGCAGCGTAGCTGGGGGGAGGCACTCCTACGAGCAGTACTTC. This codes for CASSVAGGRHSYEQYF.